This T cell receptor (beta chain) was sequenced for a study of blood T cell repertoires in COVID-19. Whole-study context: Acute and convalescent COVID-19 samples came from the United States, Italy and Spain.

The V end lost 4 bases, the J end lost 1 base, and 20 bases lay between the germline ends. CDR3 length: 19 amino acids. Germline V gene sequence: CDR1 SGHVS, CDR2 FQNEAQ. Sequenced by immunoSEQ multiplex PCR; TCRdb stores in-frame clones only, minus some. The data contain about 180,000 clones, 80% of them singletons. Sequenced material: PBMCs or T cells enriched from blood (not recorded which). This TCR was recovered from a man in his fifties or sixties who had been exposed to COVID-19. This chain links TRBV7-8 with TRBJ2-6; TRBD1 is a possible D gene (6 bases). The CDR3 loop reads CASSWRLAAGESGANVLTF. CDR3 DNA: TGTGCCAGCAGCTGGAGGCTTGCGGCAGGGGAGTCTGGGGCCAACGTCCTGACTTTC.